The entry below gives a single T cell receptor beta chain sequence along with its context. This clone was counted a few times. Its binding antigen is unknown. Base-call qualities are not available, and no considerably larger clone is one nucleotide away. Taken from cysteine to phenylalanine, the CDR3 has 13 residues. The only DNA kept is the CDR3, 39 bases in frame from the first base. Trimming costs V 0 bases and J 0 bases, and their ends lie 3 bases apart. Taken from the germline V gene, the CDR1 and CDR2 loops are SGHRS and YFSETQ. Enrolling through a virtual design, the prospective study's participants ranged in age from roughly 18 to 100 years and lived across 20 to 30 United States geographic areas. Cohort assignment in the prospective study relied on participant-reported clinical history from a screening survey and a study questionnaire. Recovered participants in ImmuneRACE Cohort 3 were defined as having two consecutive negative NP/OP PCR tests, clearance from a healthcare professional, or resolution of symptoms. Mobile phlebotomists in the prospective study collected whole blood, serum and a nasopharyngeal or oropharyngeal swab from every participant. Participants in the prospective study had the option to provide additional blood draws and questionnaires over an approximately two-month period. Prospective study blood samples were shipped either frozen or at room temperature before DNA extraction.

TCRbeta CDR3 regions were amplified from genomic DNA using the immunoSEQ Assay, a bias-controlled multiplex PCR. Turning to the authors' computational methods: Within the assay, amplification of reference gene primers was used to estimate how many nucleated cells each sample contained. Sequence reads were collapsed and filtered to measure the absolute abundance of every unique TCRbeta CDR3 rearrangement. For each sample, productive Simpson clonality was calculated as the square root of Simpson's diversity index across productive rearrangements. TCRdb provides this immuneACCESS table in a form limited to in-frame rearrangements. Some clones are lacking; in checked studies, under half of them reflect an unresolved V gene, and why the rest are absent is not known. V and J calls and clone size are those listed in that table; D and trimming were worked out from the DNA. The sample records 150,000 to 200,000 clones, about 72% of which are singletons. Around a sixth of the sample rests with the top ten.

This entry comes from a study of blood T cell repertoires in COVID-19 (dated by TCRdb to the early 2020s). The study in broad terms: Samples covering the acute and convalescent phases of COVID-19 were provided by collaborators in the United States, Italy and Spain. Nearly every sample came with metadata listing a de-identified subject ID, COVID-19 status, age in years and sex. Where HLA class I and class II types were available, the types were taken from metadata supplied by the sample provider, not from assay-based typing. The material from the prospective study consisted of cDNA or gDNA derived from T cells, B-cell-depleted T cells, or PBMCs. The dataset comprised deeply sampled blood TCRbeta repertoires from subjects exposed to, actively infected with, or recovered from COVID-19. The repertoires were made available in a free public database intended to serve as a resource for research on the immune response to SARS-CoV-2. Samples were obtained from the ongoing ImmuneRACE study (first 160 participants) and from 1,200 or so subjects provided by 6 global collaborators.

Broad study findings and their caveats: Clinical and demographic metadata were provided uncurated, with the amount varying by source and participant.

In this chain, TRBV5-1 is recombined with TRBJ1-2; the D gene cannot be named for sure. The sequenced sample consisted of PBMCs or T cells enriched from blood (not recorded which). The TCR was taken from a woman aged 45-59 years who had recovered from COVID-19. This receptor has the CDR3 CASSLAANYGYTF. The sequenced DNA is TGCGCCAGCAGCTTGGCAGCTAACTATGGCTACACCTTC.